Listed below are T cell receptor beta chains from one sample, sequenced in a study of blood T cells in healthy people across ages. Using its own MiXCR run on the 5' RACE reads, TCRdb lists one record per CDR3 protein. The sample yields hundreds of thousands of distinct CDR3 sequences, around 26% seen once. Specimen: blood. Receptors were obtained from a woman of 80 years or more in good health. CDR3s include the opening cysteine and the closing phenylalanine or tryptophan. The D gene is left open where the match is weak. Part of the rows lack a size; the others show once, few, many or a class for expanded clones.

V	D	J	size	DNA	CDR3
TRBV15	-	TRBJ1-5	few	TGTGCCACCAGCAGAGATTGGGCTAGCAATCAGCCCCAGCATTTT	CATSRDWASNQPQHF
TRBV20-1	TRBD2	TRBJ2-1	many	TGCAGTGCTAGAGATATAGCGGGGGGGATCCCCTACTACAATGAGCAGTTCTTC	CSARDIAGGIPYYNEQFF
TRBV20-1	-	TRBJ1-2	-	TGCAGTGCTAGCCCAGTCCGCGGGGGCTACACCTTC	CSASPVRGGYTF
TRBV6-1	-	TRBJ2-2	few	TGTGCCAGCAGCCTCTCCGGGACGGGCACCGGGGAGCTGTTTTTT	CASSLSGTGTGELFF
TRBV20-1	TRBD2	TRBJ2-1	-	TGCAGTGCTATTACTTGGCGGGGGGGCCGGGAGCAGTTCTTC	CSAITWRGGREQFF
TRBV7-6	-	TRBJ1-5	-	TGTGCCAGCAGTCCTTTAGGGAGGAGCAATCAGTCCCAGCATTTT	CASSPLGRSNQSQHF
TRBV28	TRBD2	TRBJ2-1	few	TGTGCCAGCAACGGAGCTAGCGGCGATTACAATGAGCAGTTCTTC	CASNGASGDYNEQFF
TRBV20-1	-	TRBJ2-1	many	TGCAGTGCTAGAGATCTGATAGGGAACAATGAGCAGTTCTTC	CSARDLIGNNEQFF
TRBV28	TRBD1	TRBJ1-2	-	TGTGCCAGCAGTTCCGGGACAGTGATCTATGGCTACACCTTC	CASSSGTVIYGYTF
TRBV7-9	-	TRBJ2-3	many	TGTGCCAGCAGCTTTCGGACAGACACAGATACGCAGTATTTT	CASSFRTDTDTQYF
TRBV2	TRBD2	TRBJ2-1	-	TGTGCCAGCAAGGGGGATAGCGGGAGAAAGCAGTTCTTC	CASKGDSGRKQFF
TRBV28	TRBD1	TRBJ2-6	few	TGTGCCAGCAGCCCTGGAAGGACAGGGGCGGGGTCTGGGGCCAACGTCCTGACTTTC	CASSPGRTGAGSGANVLTF
TRBV6-2/TRBV6-3	-	TRBJ2-7	few	TGTGCCAGCAGTCCCCGCCCAACAGCCCTACTTCGGGGCGAGCAGTACTTC	CASSPRPTALLRGEQYF
TRBV11-3	-	TRBJ1-1	-	TGTGCCAGCAGCCCAGCGGGACTCCAGAACACTGAAGCTTTCTTT	CASSPAGLQNTEAFF
TRBV6-1	-	TRBJ2-5	once	TGTGCCAGCAGAACCACAGGGATTCAAGAGACCCAGTACTTC	CASRTTGIQETQYF
TRBV3-1	TRBD1	TRBJ2-1	many	TGTGCCAGCAGCCAGCCGGGACAGGCCTACAATGAGCAGTTCTTC	CASSQPGQAYNEQFF
TRBV6-6	-	TRBJ1-2	-	TGTGCCAGCAGTTACCTCCAGAGCCTGGGTAACTATGGCTACACCTTC	CASSYLQSLGNYGYTF
TRBV9	-	TRBJ1-1	many	TGTGCCAGCAGCGTCCGCAGGGCGGGGAACACTGAAGCTTTCTTT	CASSVRRAGNTEAFF